This T cell receptor beta chain originates from a study of blood T cell repertoires in COVID-19 (dated by TCRdb to the early 2020s). Regarding the research as a whole: Samples covering the acute and convalescent phases of COVID-19 were provided by collaborators in the United States, Italy and Spain. The prospective study material was composed of cDNA or gDNA derived from T cells, B-cell-depleted T cells, or PBMCs. The dataset comprised deeply sampled blood TCRbeta repertoires from subjects exposed to, actively infected with, or recovered from COVID-19. The repertoires were made available in a free public database intended to serve as a resource for research on the immune response to SARS-CoV-2. Samples came from the ongoing ImmuneRACE study (first 160 participants) plus 1,254 subjects from 6 global collaborators. Sample metadata almost always included a de-identified subject ID, COVID-19 status, age in years and sex. Where available, HLA class I and class II types were taken from metadata supplied by the sample provider and were not determined by assay-based typing.

The study at large found these results: How much clinical and demographic metadata was included differed by source and by participant, and the metadata was provided uncurated.

Whole blood was collected in K2EDTA tubes by collaborating institutions according to the institutions' own protocols. Collaborator samples were shipped for TCRbeta analysis as frozen whole blood, isolated PBMCs, or DNA extracted from either sample type. The immunoSEQ Assay, a bias-controlled multiplex PCR, was used to amplify TCRbeta CDR3 regions from genomic DNA. The original pipeline was this. The number of nucleated cells in each sample was estimated by amplification of reference gene primers within the assay. To quantify the absolute abundance of each unique TCRbeta CDR3 rearrangement, sequence reads were collapsed and filtered. Productive Simpson clonality was computed per sample as the square root of Simpson's diversity index over productive rearrangements. Sourced from immuneACCESS, this table was stored by TCRdb with only in-frame sequences that have V and J called. A share of the clones is absent; for the studies checked, an unresolved V gene accounts for under half, and the remainder has no known explanation. V, J and clone size were drawn from that table, and D and trimming were deduced from the DNA. The sample table lists approximately 390,000 clones, around 90% of them with a count of one. Approximately 6.2% of the sample is in the top ten clones.

According to the germline V gene, CDR1 reads MNHNS and CDR2 reads SASEGT. Trimming takes 2 bases from V and 3 bases from J, and the germline ends sit 20 bases apart. The CDR3 has 17 amino acids, counting the end cysteine and phenylalanine. The only DNA kept is the CDR3, 51 bases in frame from the first base. For this clone: Its antigen remains unidentified. Base qualities were left out, and no much larger clone turns up one base away.

The TCR was taken from a man aged 18 to 29 with active or convalescent COVID-19. The chain is made from TRBV6-1 and TRBJ2-7, with TRBD1 perhaps the D gene, on 5 matching bases. The sample comprised peripheral blood. Here the CDR3 is given as CASSENMALDSIYEQYF. The DNA reads as follows: TGTGCCAGCAGTGAAAACATGGCGTTAGACAGCATCTACGAGCAGTACTTC.